What follows are 19 T cell receptor beta chains derived from one specimen sequenced in a study of CXCR3-negative and CXCR3-positive naive CD8 T cells. The authors prepared UMI-labeled TRB cDNA libraries by 5' RACE. TCRdb re-called the 5' RACE reads, yielding one record per CDR3 amino acid sequence without DNA. This sample's table has thousands of distinct CDR3 sequences. Material for sequencing was naive CXCR3- CD8+ T cells from blood. Noted subset: CD45RO-CCR7+CD27+CD95- naive CD8+ T cells lacking CXCR3 (TNR3-). These receptors came from a human donor in good health. Some clones in this sample may be carry-over from other donors' samples.

This clonotype is called medium-sized (0.01 to 0.1%) based on its frequency. The gene calls are TRBV12-3 or TRBV12-4 and TRBJ2-1. CDR3 length: 14 residues. This CDR3 is CASSFGYSYNEQFF.

The rearrangement joins TRBV6-5 to TRBJ2-1; TCRdb reports TRBD2, a call that lacks DNA to check it against. The CDR3 spans 15 residues. The germline gives CDR1 MNHEY, CDR2 SVGAGI. The CDR3 is CASSRTSGSYNEQFF.

This clonotype is classed as medium-sized (0.01 to 0.1%) by frequency. V gene TRBV20-1 combines with J gene TRBJ2-1; the TCRdb D gene call, TRBD1, has no DNA to confirm it. CDR1 is DFQATT, CDR2 SNEGSKA, per germline (reference sequence). The CDR3 has 13 amino acids. The chain's CDR3 is CSANRATYNEQFF.

The J gene is TRBJ2-3, the V gene TRBV12-3 or TRBV12-4; the D gene TCRdb calls, TRBD1, cannot be checked with no DNA. The CDR3 loop spans 16 amino acids. The CDR3 protein is CASSAPQGMGTDTQYF.

The chain is built from TRBV2 and TRBJ1-2; TCRdb's assignment of TRBD1 cannot be checked, as there is no DNA. The CDR3 is 13 residues long. CDR1 is SNHLY and CDR2 is FYNNEI in the germline V gene. CDR3 loop: CASSTRTDYGYTF.

This clonotype shows up as medium-sized (0.01 to 0.1%) by frequency. The V gene is TRBV6-6, the J gene TRBJ2-5; TCRdb gives TRBD2 as the D gene, but with no DNA this cannot be confirmed. The CDR3 contains 16 residues. Per the germline V gene, CDR1 is MNHNY and CDR2 is SVGAGI (reference sequence). This chain's CDR3 is CASSYDPSGHQETQYF.

This clonotype is identified as medium-sized from frequency. J is TRBJ1-5 and V is TRBV28; no DNA is available, so the TRBD1 call from TCRdb remains unchecked. CDR1 MDHEN and CDR2 SYDVKM come from the germline V gene. The CDR3 runs to 14 residues. The CDR3 protein is CASSFTGTNQPQHF. Looking up the rest from reference TRBV28 and TRBJ1-5 gives the full variable domain: DVKVTQSSRYLVKRTGEKVFLECVQDMDHENMFWYRQDPGLGLRLIYFSYDVKMKEKGDIPEGYSVSREKKERFSLILESASTNQTSMYLCASSFTGTNQPQHFGDGTRLSIL.

This clonotype ranks as medium-sized in terms of frequency. The chain combines TRBV5-1 with TRBJ2-1; the TCRdb D gene call, TRBD1, has no DNA to confirm it. Germline V gene sequence: CDR1 SGHRS, CDR2 YFSETQ. This CDR3 is built from 13 residues. CDR3 in amino acids: CASCPDGYNEQFF.

This chain joins TRBV25-1 and TRBJ1-2; without DNA, the TCRdb call of TRBD1 cannot be checked. Germline V gene data show CDR1 as MGHDK and CDR2 as SYGVNS. The CDR3 has 13 residues. The CDR3: CASKGGTNYGYTF.

V is TRBV5-1 and J is TRBJ1-1. This CDR3 is 15 amino acids long. Germline CDR1 SGHRS, CDR2 YFSETQ. CDR3 protein: CASSSRGGGNTEAFF. Using reference TRBV5-1 and TRBJ1-1 for the parts outside the CDR3, the full variable domain is KAGVTQTPRYLIKTRGQQVTLSCSPISGHRSVSWYQQTPGQGLQFLFEYFSETQRNKGNFPGRFSGRQFSNSRSEMNVSTLELGDSALYLCASSSRGGGNTEAFFGQGTRLTVV.

V usage is TRBV11-2 and J usage is TRBJ2-3; TCRdb returns TRBD1, unconfirmable since there is no DNA. Per germline, CDR1 SGHAT and CDR2 FQNNGV. The CDR3 contains 14 residues. CDR3 sequence reads: CASSPWDSTDTQYF. Complete variable domain (other parts from reference TRBV11-2 and TRBJ2-3): EAGVAQSPRYKIIEKRQSVAFWCNPISGHATLYWYQQILGQGPKLLIQFQNNGVVDDSQLPKDRFSAERLKGVDSTLKIQPAKLEDSAVYLCASSPWDSTDTQYFGPGTRLTVL.

The chain uses TRBV2 and TRBJ2-7; the TCRdb call, TRBD1, lacks DNA for checking. The CDR3 extends over 16 amino acids. In germline, CDR1 is SNHLY, CDR2 FYNNEI. This CDR3 is CASSEALAGAYYEQYF.

This chain uses TRBV5-1 with TRBJ2-1; as DNA is missing, the TRBD2 call by TCRdb cannot be tested. CDR1 is SGHRS and CDR2 is YFSETQ in the germline V gene. The CDR3 sequence is 18 residues long. CDR3 region: CASSAEEGPKSSYNEQFF.

J is TRBJ2-2 and V is TRBV4-1; checking the TCRdb D call of TRBD2 is not possible without DNA. Germline V gene data show CDR1 as MGHRA and CDR2 as YSYEKL. This CDR3 spans 16 amino acids. CDR3 region: CASSQIAGVNTGELFF.

The chain employs TRBV5-1 and TRBJ2-1; TCRdb lists TRBD2, though no DNA is available to test this call. Germline V gene lookup returns CDR1 SGHRS and CDR2 YFSETQ. This CDR3 spans 17 amino acids. CDR3 amino acids: CASSGGLAGSPYNEQFF.

The V gene is TRBV5-1, the J gene TRBJ2-7; TCRdb gives TRBD1 as the D gene, but with no DNA this cannot be confirmed. Germline loops: CDR1 SGHRS, CDR2 YFSETQ. The CDR3 spans 15 residues. This CDR3 is CASSHTGTGSYEQYF.

The rearrangement joins TRBV19 to TRBJ1-1; checking the TCRdb D call of TRBD1 is not possible without DNA. The CDR3 is 12 amino acids. Germline V gene data show CDR1 as LNHDA and CDR2 as SQIVND (reference sequence). This chain's CDR3 is CASYTGGLEAFF.

Judged by frequency, this clonotype is medium-sized (0.01 to 0.1%). J is TRBJ2-1 and V is TRBV10-3. The CDR3 contains 12 residues. Germline V lookup: CDR1 ENHRY, CDR2 SYGVKD. CDR3 protein: CAIKAGSNEQFF.

The chain is built from TRBV29-1 and TRBJ2-5; TCRdb names TRBD1, which stays unverified in the absence of DNA. This CDR3 is built from 11 residues. The germline CDR1 and CDR2 sequences are SQVTM and ANQGSEA. The CDR3 region is CSLRESEKQYF.